Listed here are 10 T cell receptor beta chains from one sample, sequenced in a study of blood T cells in healthy people across ages (dated by TCRdb to 2015 to 2017). Receptors were amplified or captured by 5' RACE. Sequenced on an Illumina HiSeq 2500. A second PCR of about 6 to 12 cycles was run with a J-beta primer mix and a sample-barcoded 5' primer. TCRdb took the public reads, trimmed them with fastp at Q25, ran MiXCR for clone calling and kept in-frame beta chains. CDR3 protein sequences are deduplicated, and each keeps its most common genes and DNA. This sample holds hundreds of thousands of distinct CDR3 sequences; approximately 30% were observed only once. The ten largest account for less than 20% of the sample. The sample comprised blood. These receptors were taken from a woman over 75 in good health.

The chain couples TRBV3-1 to TRBJ1-4; D gene ambiguous. Germline CDR1 LGHDT, CDR2 YNNKEL (reference sequence). The ends were cut back, 1 base at V and 7 bases at J, with 10 bases in the middle. The CDR3 spans 14 residues. The CDR3 coding sequence is TGTGCCAGCAGCCAAGTAGGACCCGGTGAAAAACTGTTTTTT. The encoded protein is CASSQVGPGEKLFF.

About this clonotype: A junction boundary mismatches the germline segment, possibly from a read error. The DNA for the CDR3 is TGCGCCAGCAGTTCCGGATCGACAGTTTACGAAAACCTGTTTTTT. Its translation is CASSSGSTVYENLFF. The V and J genes are TRBV5-1 and TRBJ1-4; weak D call: TRBD1 (5 bases). This CDR3 has 15 amino acids. Germline V gene sequence: CDR1 SGHRS, CDR2 YFSETQ.

This clonotype occurred many times. The rearrangement uses TRBV15 and TRBJ1-2; TRBD1 agrees at 7 bases. Germline V gene lookup returns CDR1 LNHNV and CDR2 YYDKDF (reference sequence). This CDR3 comprises 15 residues. The ends lost 1 base at V and 8 bases at J; junction bases unmatched: 10. The CDR3 spells CATSRGGAGGLGYTF. DNA of the CDR3: TGTGCCACCAGCAGAGGCGGAGCAGGGGGATTAGGCTACACCTTC.

The gene calls are TRBV5-1 and TRBJ2-2; D possibly corresponds to TRBD1 (6 bases). Germline CDR1 and CDR2: SGHRS and YFSETQ. The CDR3 runs 15 residues. V lost 5 bases, J lost 1 base, and 12 bases lay in between. This CDR3 is CASSPRQVNTGELFF. The CDR3 DNA is TGCGCCAGCAGTCCTCGACAGGTGAACACCGGGGAGCTGTTTTTT.

This clonotype occurred a few times. CDR3 loop: CASSDRGRNTGELFF. The CDR3 region has the DNA TGTGCCAGCAGTGACAGGGGCAGGAACACCGGGGAGCTGTTTTTT. The J gene is TRBJ2-2, the V gene TRBV2, with a possible D match to TRBD1 (6 bases). Germline V CDR1 and CDR2: SNHLY, FYNNEI. The V gene lost 3 bases and the J gene lost 1 base, with 9 bases spanning the gap. There are 15 residues in the CDR3.

This clonotype was counted ten times or more. A read error may be the cause here, since a much bigger clone is one base away. The chain couples TRBV11-2 to TRBJ2-7, with D tentatively TRBD2 (6 bases). Per the germline V gene, CDR1 is SGHAT and CDR2 is FQNNGV. Deletions cut 4 bases from V and 4 bases from J, with 14 bases between. This CDR3 spans 14 amino acids. CDR3 sequence reads: CASSWREKAYEQYF. The CDR3 DNA follows: TGTGCCAGCAGCTGGAGGGAAAAGGCGTACGAGCAGTACTTC. Drawing the rest from reference TRBV11-2 and TRBJ2-7, the complete variable domain is EAGVAQSPRYKIIEKRQSVAFWCNPISGHATLYWYQQILGQGPKLLIQFQNNGVVDDSQLPKDRFSAERLKGVDSTLKIQPAKLEDSAVYLCASSWREKAYEQYFGPGTRLTVT.

This chain uses TRBV20-1 with TRBJ2-3; perhaps TRBD1 as D (5 bases). Trimming removed 3 bases from V and 0 bases from J, with 13 bases in between. The CDR3 totals 15 residues. Germline CDR1 reads DFQATT; CDR2 reads SNEGSKA (reference sequence). The CDR3 coding sequence is TGCAGTGCTAGGCAAAGGCAGGGAAGCACAGATACGCAGTATTTT. Amino acids: CSARQRQGSTDTQYF.

This clonotype came up many times. This may come from a read error, since a much larger clone is one base off. This chain connects TRBV15 to TRBJ2-5; D uncertain. CDR1 is LNHNV and CDR2 is YYDKDF in the germline V gene (reference sequence). The length of the CDR3 is 12 residues. The ends were cut back, 0 bases at V and 11 bases at J, with 10 bases in the middle. CDR3 nucleotides: TGTGCCACCAGCAGAGATTGGGGTGAGCAGTACTTC. Encoded protein: CATSRDWGEQYF.

A few counts support this clonotype. This could be a read error, since a much larger clone is one nucleotide away. This sequence joins TRBV5-1 and TRBJ2-1; 10 bases line up with TRBD2. Per germline, CDR1 SGHRS and CDR2 YFSETQ. The V and J ends lost 3 bases and 6 bases, in that order; junction bases with no gene match: 9. This CDR3 is 16 amino acids long. This CDR3 reads CASSSMASGGSNEQFF. The CDR3 bases are TGCGCCAGCAGCTCCATGGCTAGCGGGGGATCCAATGAGCAGTTCTTC.

This clonotype was observed a few times. A read error may explain this, as a much larger clone is one base away. The chain links TRBV7-6 to TRBJ2-1; no clear D gene. In germline, CDR1 is SGHVS, CDR2 FNYEAQ. The CDR3 has 14 residues. The V and J ends lost 5 bases and 8 bases respectively, with 16 bases between them. The CDR3 DNA reads TGTGCCAGCAGCCAACCCGCTCCTTGCGATGAGCAGTTCTTC. It specifies CASSQPAPCDEQFF.